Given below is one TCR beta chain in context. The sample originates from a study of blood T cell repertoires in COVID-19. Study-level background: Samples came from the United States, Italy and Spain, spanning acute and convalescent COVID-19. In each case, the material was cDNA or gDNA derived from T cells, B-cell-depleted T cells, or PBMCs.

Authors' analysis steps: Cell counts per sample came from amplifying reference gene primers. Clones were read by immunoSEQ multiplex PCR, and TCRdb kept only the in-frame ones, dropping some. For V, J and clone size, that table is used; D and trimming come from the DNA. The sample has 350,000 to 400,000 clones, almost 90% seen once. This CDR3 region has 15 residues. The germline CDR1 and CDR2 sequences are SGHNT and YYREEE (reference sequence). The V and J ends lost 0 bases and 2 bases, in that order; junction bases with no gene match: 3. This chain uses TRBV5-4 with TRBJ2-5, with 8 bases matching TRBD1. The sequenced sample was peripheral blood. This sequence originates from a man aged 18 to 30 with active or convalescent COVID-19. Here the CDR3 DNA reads TGTGCCAGCAGCTTGGCCGGGGACAGGCAAGAGACCCAGTACTTC. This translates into CASSLAGDRQETQYF.